The 9 T cell receptor beta chains given below trace back to one sample, sequenced in a study of CD8 T cells in ankylosing spondylitis. General observations from the study: Several highly homologous variants made up a TCR beta motif, and this motif appeared characteristic of ankylosing spondylitis blood.

Their antigens remain unidentified. Each CDR3 protein gets one entry after TCRdb re-called the 5' RACE reads with MiXCR. The table has approximately 550,000 distinct CDR3 sequences, roughly 13% seen once. The sample comprised blood, either unsorted or a sorted T cell fraction (not recorded which). The origin of the receptors is a male donor with ankylosing spondylitis.

This clonotype was seen many times. The V gene is TRBV2, the J gene TRBJ2-1; D is undetermined. The V end lost 1 base, the J end lost 9 bases, and 13 bases lay between the germline ends. The CDR3 is made up of 14 amino acids. CDR1 and CDR2 from the germline V gene are SNHLY and FYNNEI. CDR3 DNA: TGTGCCAGCAGTGAAGTTAGTGGAACGGGTGAGCAGTTCTTC. Translated, it gives CASSEVSGTGEQFF.

This chain uses TRBV4-2 with TRBJ2-7; 8 positions agree with TRBD1. Germline V lookup: CDR1 LGHNA, CDR2 YNFKEQ. With V trimmed by 4 bases and J by 4 bases, 3 bases remained unmatched. There are 13 residues in the CDR3. This chain's CDR3 is CASSPDRAYEQYF. The DNA for the CDR3 is TGTGCCAGCAGCCCGGACAGGGCTTACGAGCAGTACTTC.

This clonotype appeared many times. V is TRBV29-1 and J is TRBJ2-1; 7 nucleotides agree with TRBD2. The germline CDR1 and CDR2 sequences are SQVTM and ANQGSEA. Trimming took 5 bases from V and 6 from J; bases not matched to a gene: 7. The length of the CDR3 is 13 residues. The CDR3 loop is CSVLGRGFNEQFF. CDR3 DNA sequence: TGCAGCGTTCTTGGGCGGGGGTTCAATGAGCAGTTCTTC.

This clonotype was counted at least ten times. This sequence joins TRBV29-1 and TRBJ2-7, with 10 bases matching TRBD1. The V gene end was trimmed by 6 bases and the J gene end by 3 bases; junction bases not matched to a gene: 5. Per germline, CDR1 SQVTM and CDR2 ANQGSEA. The CDR3 extends over 13 amino acids. Written as DNA, the CDR3 is TGCAGCGTATCGACAGGGGGCGTCTACGAGCAGTACTTC. It codes for CSVSTGGVYEQYF.

This clonotype was seen more than once but under ten times. One junction end does not reproduce the germline sequence, and a read error may be involved. V gene TRBV10-3 combines with J gene TRBJ2-2; TRBD1 matches at 9 bases. This CDR3 is 14 amino acids long. The germline V gene encodes CDR1 ENHRY and CDR2 SYGVKD. The CDR3 nucleotides read TGTGCCCTCAGTGAACAGGGGGCTCCCGGGGAGCTGTTTTTT. Its protein product is CALSEQGAPGELFF.

This clonotype was recorded once. The chain links TRBV24-1 to TRBJ2-5; D is unclear. V was clipped by 1 base and J by 4 bases, with 9 bases between them. Germline V gives CDR1 KGHDR, CDR2 SFDVKD. This CDR3 comprises 14 residues. The CDR3 coding sequence is TGTGCCACCAGTGATTTTCGAGGTGGAGAGACCCAGTACTTC. This sequence encodes CATSDFRGGETQYF.

The chain links TRBV12-3 or TRBV12-4 to TRBJ1-5; 10 nucleotides agree with TRBD1. The CDR3 sequence is 18 residues long. Trimming at V came to 4 bases and at J to 2 bases, leaving 11 bases not matched to a gene. CDR3 region: CASSSDRGLRGRNQPQHF. For the CDR3, the DNA is TGTGCCAGCAGTTCCGACAGGGGGCTTAGGGGACGCAATCAGCCCCAGCATTTT.

The chain recombines TRBV30 with TRBJ2-2; D may be TRBD2 (5 bases). This CDR3 contains 13 residues. The germline gives CDR1 GTSNPN, CDR2 SVGIG (reference sequence). V gave up 3 bases and J gave up 2 bases, with 7 bases separating them. The DNA of the CDR3 is TGTGCCTGGAGGGGGAGAAACACCGGGGAGCTGTTTTTT. Its translation: CAWRGRNTGELFF. The variable domain in full, with the rest retrieved from reference TRBV30 and TRBJ2-2, is SQTIHQWPATLVQPVGSPLSLECTVEGTSNPNLYWYRQAAGRGLQLLFYSVGIGQISSEVPQNLSASRPQDRQFILSSKKLLLSDSGFYLCAWRGRNTGELFFGEGSRLTVL.

In this sample, this clonotype turned up many times. This sequence joins TRBV5-1 and TRBJ2-2; a possible D gene is TRBD1 (5 bases). V gave up 0 bases and J gave up 0 bases, with 9 bases separating them. The CDR3 has 16 residues. CDR1 SGHRS and CDR2 YFSETQ come from the germline V gene. CDR3 sequence reads: CASSLGGGSNTGELFF. The DNA for the CDR3 is TGCGCCAGCAGCTTGGGGGGCGGATCGAACACCGGGGAGCTGTTTTTT.